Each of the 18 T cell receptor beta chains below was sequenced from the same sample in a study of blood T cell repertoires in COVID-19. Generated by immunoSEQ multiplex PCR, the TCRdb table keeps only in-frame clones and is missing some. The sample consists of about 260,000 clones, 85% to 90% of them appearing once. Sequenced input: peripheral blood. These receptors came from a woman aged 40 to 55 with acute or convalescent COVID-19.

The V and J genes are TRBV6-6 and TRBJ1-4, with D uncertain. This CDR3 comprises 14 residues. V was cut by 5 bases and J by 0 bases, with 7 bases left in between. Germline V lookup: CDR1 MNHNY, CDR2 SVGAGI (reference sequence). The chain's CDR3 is CASSNKATNEKLFF. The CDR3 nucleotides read TGTGCCAGCAGTAACAAAGCAACTAATGAAAAACTGTTTTTT.

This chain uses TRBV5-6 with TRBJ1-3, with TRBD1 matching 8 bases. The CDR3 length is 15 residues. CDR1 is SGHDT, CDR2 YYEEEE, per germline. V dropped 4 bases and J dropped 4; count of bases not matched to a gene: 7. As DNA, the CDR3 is TGTGCCAGCAGCCTCAGGGGGCTTAGGGGAAACACCATATATTTT. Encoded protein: CASSLRGLRGNTIYF.

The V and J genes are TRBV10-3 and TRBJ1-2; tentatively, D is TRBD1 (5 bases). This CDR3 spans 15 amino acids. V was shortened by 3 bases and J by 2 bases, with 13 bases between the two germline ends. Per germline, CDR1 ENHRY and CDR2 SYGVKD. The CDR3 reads CAISEYAGQNYGYTF. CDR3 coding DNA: TGTGCCATCAGTGAATATGCGGGGCAGAACTATGGCTACACCTTC.

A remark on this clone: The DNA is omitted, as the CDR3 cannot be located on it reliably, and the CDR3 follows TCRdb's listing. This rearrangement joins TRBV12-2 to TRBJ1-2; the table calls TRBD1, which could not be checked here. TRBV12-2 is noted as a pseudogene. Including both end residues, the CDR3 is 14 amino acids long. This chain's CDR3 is CASRLVASGAGYTF.

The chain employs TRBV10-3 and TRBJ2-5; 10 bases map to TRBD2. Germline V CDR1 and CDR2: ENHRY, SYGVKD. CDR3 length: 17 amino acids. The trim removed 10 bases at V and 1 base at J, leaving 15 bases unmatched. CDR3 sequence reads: CATERSGGTRSQETQYF. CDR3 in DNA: TGTGCCACCGAACGTAGCGGGGGGACCCGATCCCAAGAGACCCAGTACTTC.

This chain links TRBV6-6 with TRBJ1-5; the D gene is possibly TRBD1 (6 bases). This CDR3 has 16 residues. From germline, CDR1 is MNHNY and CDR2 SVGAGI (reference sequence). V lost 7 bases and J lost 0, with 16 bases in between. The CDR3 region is CASKKSQGNSNQPQHF. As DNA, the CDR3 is TGTGCCAGCAAGAAAAGTCAGGGGAATAGCAATCAGCCCCAGCATTTT.

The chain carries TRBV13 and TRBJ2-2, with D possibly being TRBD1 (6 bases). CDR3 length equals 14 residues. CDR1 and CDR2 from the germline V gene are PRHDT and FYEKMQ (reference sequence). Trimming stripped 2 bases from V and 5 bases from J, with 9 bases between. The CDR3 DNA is TGTGCCAGCAGCTTATTTCAGGGGACCGGGGAGCTGTTTTTT. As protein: CASSLFQGTGELFF.

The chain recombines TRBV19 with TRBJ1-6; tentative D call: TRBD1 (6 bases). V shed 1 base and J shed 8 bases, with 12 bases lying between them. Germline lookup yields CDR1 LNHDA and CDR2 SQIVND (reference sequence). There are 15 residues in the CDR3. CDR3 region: CASSIAGGMDSPLHF. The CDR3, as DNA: TGTGCCAGTAGTATAGCGGGGGGCATGGATTCACCCCTCCACTTT.

The CDR3 here is CASSRQQGNGNGYTF. DNA of the CDR3: TGCGCCAGCAGCCGCCAACAGGGGAATGGGAATGGCTACACCTTC. V usage is TRBV4-1 and J usage is TRBJ1-2; the match to TRBD1 covers 7 bases. The CDR3 runs 15 residues. Germline CDR1 and CDR2: MGHRA and YSYEKL. V was pared by 4 bases and J by 6 bases, with 11 bases of the junction left unmatched.

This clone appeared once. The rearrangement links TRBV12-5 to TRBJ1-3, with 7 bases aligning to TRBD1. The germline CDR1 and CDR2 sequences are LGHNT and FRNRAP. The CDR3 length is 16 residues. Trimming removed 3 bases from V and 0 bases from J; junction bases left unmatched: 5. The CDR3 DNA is TGTGCTAGTGGTTTTGACAGGGATTTCTCTGGAAACACCATATATTTT. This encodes CASGFDRDFSGNTIYF.

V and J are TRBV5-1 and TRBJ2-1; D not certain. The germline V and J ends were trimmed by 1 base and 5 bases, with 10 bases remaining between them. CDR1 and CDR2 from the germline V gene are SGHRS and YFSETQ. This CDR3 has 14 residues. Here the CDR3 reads CASSLNSGNNEQFF. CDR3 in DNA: TGCGCCAGCAGCTTGAATTCAGGAAACAATGAGCAGTTCTTC.

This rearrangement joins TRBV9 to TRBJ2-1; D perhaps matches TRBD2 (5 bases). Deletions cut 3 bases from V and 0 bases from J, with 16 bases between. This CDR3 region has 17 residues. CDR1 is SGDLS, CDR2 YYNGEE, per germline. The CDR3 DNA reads TGTGCCAGCAGCGAAGCGCAGATGGGGAGCTCCTACAATGAGCAGTTCTTC. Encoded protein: CASSEAQMGSSYNEQFF. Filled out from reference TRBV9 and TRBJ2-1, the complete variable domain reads DSGVTQTPKHLITATGQRVTLRCSPRSGDLSVYWYQQSLDQGLQFLIQYYNGEERAKGNILERFSAQQFPDLHSELNLSSLELGDSALYFCASSEAQMGSSYNEQFFGPGTRLTVL.

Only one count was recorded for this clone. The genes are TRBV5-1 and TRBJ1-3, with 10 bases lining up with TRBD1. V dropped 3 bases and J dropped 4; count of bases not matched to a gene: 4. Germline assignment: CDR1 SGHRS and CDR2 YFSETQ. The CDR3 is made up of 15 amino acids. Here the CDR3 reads CASSSDRGPGNTIYF. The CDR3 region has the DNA TGCGCCAGCAGCTCCGACAGGGGGCCGGGAAACACCATATATTTT.

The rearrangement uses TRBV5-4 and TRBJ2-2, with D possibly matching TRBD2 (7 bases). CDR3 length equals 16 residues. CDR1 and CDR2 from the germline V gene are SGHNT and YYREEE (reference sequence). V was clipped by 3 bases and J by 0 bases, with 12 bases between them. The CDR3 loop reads CASSWGGGANTGELFF. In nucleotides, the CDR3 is TGTGCCAGCAGCTGGGGGGGCGGGGCGAACACCGGGGAGCTGTTTTTT. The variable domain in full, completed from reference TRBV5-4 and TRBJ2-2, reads ETGVTQSPTHLIKTRGQQVTLRCSSQSGHNTVSWYQQALGQGPQFIFQYYREEENGRGNFPPRFSGLQFPNYSSELNVNALELDDSALYLCASSWGGGANTGELFFGEGSRLTVL.

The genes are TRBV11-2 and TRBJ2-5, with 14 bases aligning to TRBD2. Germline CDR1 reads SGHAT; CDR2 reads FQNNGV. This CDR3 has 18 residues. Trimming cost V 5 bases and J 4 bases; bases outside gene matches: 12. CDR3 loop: CASSTGTSGGNFGETQYF. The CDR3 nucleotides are TGTGCCAGCAGCACCGGGACTAGCGGGGGTAATTTCGGAGAGACCCAGTACTTC.

CDR3: CASSLTPNYGYTF. In DNA form, the CDR3 reads TGTGCCAGCAGCCTTACACCTAACTATGGCTACACCTTC. The V and J genes are TRBV7-9 and TRBJ1-2, with unresolved D. V gave up 5 bases and J gave up 0 bases, with 7 bases separating them. Germline V gives CDR1 SEHNR, CDR2 FQNEAQ (reference sequence). CDR3 length: 13 residues.

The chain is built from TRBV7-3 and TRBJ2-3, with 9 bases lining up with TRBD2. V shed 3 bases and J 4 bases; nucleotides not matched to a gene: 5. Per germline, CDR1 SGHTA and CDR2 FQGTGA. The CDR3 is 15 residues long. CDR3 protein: CASSLWASGADTQYF. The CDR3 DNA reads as TGTGCCAGCAGCTTGTGGGCTAGCGGGGCAGATACGCAGTATTTT.

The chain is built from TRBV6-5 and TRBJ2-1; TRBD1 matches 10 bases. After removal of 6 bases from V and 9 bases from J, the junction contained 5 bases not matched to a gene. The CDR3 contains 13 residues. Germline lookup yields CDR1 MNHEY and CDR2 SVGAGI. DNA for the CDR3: TGTGCCAGCAGCCCGGACAGGGGGGTTGAGCAGTTCTTC. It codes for CASSPDRGVEQFF.